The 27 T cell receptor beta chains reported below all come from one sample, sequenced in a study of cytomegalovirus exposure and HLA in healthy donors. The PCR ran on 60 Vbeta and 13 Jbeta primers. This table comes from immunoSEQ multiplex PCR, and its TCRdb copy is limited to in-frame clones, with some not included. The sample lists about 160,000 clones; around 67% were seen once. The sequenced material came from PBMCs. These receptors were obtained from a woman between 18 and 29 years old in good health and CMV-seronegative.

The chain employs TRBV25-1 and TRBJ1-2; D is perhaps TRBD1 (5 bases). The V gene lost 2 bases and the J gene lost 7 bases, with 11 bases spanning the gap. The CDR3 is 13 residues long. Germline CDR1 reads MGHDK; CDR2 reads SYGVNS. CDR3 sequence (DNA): TGTGCCAGCAGTGAAGCAGGGTCCGGTGGCTACACCTTC. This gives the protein CASSEAGSGGYTF.

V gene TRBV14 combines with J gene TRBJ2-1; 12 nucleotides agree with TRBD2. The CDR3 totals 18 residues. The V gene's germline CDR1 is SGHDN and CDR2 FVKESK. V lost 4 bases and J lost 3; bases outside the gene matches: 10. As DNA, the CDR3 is TGTGCCAGCAGCCCATCTAGCGGGAGGGCCATCTACTACAATGAGCAGTTCTTC. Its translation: CASSPSSGRAIYYNEQFF.

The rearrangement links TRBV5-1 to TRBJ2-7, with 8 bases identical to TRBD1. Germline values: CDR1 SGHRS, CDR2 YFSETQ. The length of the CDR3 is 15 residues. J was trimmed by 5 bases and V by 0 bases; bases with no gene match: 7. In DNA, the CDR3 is TGCGCCAGCAGCTTGGAGGACAGGGCTTGGAACGAGCAGTACTTC. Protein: CASSLEDRAWNEQYF.

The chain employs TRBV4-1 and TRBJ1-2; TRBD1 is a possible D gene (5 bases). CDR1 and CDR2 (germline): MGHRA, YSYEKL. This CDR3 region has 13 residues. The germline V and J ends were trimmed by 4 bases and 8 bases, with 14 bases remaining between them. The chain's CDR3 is CASSPGRFEGYTF. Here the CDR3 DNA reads TGCGCCAGCAGCCCAGGGAGGTTTGAGGGCTACACCTTC.

CDR3 nucleotide sequence: TGTGCCAGCAGTTACTCCGGCGGGAACCTAGAGACCCAGTACTTC. Translation: CASSYSGGNLETQYF. This chain joins TRBV6-6 and TRBJ2-5; TRBD2 might be the D (6 bases). This CDR3 comprises 15 residues. Germline V gives CDR1 MNHNY, CDR2 SVGAGI (reference sequence). V lost 0 bases and J 4 bases, leaving 12 bases between the germline ends.

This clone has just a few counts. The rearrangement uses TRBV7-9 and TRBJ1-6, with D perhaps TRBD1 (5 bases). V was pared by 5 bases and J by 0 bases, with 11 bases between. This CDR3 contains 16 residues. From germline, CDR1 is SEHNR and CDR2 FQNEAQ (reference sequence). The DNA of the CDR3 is TGTGCCAGCAGCACAGACAGACTCTCCTATAATTCACCCCTCCACTTT. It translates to CASSTDRLSYNSPLHF.

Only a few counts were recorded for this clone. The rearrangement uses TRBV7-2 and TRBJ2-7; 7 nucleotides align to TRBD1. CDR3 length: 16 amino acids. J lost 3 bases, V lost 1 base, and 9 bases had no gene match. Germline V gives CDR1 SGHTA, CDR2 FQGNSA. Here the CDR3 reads CASSLVGQVLFYEQYF. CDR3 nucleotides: TGTGCCAGCAGCTTAGTTGGACAGGTACTGTTCTACGAGCAGTACTTC. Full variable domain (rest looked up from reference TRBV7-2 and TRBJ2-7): GAGVSQSPSNKVTEKGKDVELRCDPISGHTALYWYRQSLGQGLEFLIYFQGNSAPDKSGLPSDRFSAERTGGSVSTLTIQRTQQEDSAVYLCASSLVGQVLFYEQYFGPGTRLTVT.

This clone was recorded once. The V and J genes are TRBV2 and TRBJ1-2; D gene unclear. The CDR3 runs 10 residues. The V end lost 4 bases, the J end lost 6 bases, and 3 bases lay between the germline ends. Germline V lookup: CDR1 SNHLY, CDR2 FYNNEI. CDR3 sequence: CASSVNGYTF. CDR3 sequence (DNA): TGTGCCAGCAGTGTAAATGGCTACACCTTC.

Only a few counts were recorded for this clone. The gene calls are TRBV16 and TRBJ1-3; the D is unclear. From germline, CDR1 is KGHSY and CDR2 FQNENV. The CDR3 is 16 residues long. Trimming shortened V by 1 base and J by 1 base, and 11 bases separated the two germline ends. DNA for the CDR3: TGTGCCAGCAGCCAATTCAGGCTGCAATCTGGAAACACCATATATTTT. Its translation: CASSQFRLQSGNTIYF.

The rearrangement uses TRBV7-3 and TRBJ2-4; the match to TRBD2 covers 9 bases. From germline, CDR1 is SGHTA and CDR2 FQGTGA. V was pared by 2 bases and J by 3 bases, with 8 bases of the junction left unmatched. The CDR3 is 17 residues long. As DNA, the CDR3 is TGTGCCAGCAGCTTAGCGGCGGGGGGGCCCGGCAAAAACATTCAGTACTTC. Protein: CASSLAAGGPGKNIQYF. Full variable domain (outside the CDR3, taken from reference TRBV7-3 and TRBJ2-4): GAGVSQTPSNKVTEKGKYVELRCDPISGHTALYWYRQSLGQGPEFLIYFQGTGAADDSGLPNDRFFAVRPEGSVSTLKIQRTERGDSAVYLCASSLAAGGPGKNIQYFGAGTRLSVL.

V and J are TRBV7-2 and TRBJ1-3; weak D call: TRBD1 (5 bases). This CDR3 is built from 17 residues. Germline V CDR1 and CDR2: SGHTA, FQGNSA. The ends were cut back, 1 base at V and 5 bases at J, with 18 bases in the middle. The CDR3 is CASSLVVGGGARNTIYF. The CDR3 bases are TGTGCCAGCAGCTTAGTCGTTGGGGGGGGAGCCCGAAACACCATATATTTT. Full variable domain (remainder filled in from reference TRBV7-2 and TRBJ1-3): GAGVSQSPSNKVTEKGKDVELRCDPISGHTALYWYRQSLGQGLEFLIYFQGNSAPDKSGLPSDRFSAERTGGSVSTLTIQRTQQEDSAVYLCASSLVVGGGARNTIYFGEGSWLTVV.

CDR3 DNA sequence: TGTGCCAGCAGTGTCCTAGGACAGGCAACTAATGAAAAACTGTTTTTT. This sequence encodes CASSVLGQATNEKLFF. The gene calls are TRBV28 and TRBJ1-4; 7 positions match TRBD1. J was trimmed by 0 bases and V by 5 bases; bases with no gene match: 6. There are 16 residues in the CDR3. Germline V gene lookup returns CDR1 MDHEN and CDR2 SYDVKM.

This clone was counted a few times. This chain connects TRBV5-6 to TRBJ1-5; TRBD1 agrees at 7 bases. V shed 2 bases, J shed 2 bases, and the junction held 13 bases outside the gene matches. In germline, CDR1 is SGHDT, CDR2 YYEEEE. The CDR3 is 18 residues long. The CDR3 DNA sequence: TGTGCCAGCAGCTTCTATCGAGGGGGCGGCGGTGGCAATCAGCCCCAGCATTTT. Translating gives CASSFYRGGGGGNQPQHF.

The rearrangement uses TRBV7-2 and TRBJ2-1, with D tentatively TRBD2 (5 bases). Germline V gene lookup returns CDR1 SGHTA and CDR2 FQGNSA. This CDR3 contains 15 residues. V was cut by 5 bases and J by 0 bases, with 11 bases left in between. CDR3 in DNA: TGTGCCAGCAGCATAGGCGGGTACTCCTACAATGAGCAGTTCTTC. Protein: CASSIGGYSYNEQFF. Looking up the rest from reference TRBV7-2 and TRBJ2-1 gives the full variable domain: GAGVSQSPSNKVTEKGKDVELRCDPISGHTALYWYRQSLGQGLEFLIYFQGNSAPDKSGLPSDRFSAERTGGSVSTLTIQRTQQEDSAVYLCASSIGGYSYNEQFFGPGTRLTVL.

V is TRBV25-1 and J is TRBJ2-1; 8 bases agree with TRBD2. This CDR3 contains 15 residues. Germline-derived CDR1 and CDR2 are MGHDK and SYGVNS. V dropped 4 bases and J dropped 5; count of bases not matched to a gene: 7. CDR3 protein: CASSVLTSVDNEQFF. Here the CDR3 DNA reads TGTGCCAGCAGTGTCCTGACTAGCGTCGACAATGAGCAGTTCTTC.

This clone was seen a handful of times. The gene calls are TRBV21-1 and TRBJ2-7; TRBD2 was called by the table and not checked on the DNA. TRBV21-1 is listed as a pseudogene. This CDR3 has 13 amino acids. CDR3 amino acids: CASSYTPPGEQYF. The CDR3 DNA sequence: TGTGCCAGCAGCTATACACCTCCGGGCGAGCAGTACTTC.

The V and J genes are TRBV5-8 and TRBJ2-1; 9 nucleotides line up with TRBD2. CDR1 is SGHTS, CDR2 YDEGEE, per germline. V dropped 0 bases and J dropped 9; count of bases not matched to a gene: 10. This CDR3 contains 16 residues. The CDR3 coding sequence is TGTGCCAGCAGCTTGGCGACGGCTAGCGGGATCCCTGAGCAGTTCTTC. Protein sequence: CASSLATASGIPEQFF.

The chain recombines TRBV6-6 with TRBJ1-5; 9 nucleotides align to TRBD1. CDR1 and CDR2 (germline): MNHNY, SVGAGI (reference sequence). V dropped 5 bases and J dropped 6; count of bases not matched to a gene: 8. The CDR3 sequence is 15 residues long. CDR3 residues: CASSRRTGAGQPQHF. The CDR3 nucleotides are TGTGCCAGCAGTCGAAGGACAGGGGCGGGTCAGCCCCAGCATTTT.

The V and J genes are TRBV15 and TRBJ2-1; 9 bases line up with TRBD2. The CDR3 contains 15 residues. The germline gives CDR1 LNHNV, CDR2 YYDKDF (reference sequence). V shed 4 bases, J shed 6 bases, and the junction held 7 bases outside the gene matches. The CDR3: CATSNLAGWFNEQFF. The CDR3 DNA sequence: TGTGCCACCAGCAATCTAGCGGGATGGTTCAATGAGCAGTTCTTC.

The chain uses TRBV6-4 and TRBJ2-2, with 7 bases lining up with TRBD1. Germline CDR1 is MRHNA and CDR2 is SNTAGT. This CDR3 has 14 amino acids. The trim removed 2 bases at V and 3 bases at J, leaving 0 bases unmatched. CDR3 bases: TGTGCCAGCAGTGACGGGACAGACACCGGGGAGCTGTTTTTT. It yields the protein CASSDGTDTGELFF.

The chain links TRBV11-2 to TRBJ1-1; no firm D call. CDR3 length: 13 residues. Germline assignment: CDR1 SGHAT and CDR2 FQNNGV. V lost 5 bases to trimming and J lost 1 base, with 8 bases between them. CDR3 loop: CASSDYRNTEAFF. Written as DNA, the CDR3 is TGTGCCAGCAGCGACTACAGGAACACTGAAGCTTTCTTT.

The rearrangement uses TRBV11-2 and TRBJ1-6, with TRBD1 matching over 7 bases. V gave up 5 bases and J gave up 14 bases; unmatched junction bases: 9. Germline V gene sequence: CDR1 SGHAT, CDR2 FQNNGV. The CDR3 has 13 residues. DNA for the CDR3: TGTGCCAGCAGCACCACAGGGGCACAGTCCCTCCACTTT. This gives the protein CASSTTGAQSLHF.

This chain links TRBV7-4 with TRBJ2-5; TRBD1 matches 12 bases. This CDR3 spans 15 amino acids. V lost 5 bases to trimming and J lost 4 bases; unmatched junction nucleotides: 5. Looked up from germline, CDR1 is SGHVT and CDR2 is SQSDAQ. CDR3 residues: CASSPGQGARETQYF. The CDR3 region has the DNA TGTGCCAGCAGCCCGGGACAGGGGGCGCGAGAGACCCAGTACTTC.

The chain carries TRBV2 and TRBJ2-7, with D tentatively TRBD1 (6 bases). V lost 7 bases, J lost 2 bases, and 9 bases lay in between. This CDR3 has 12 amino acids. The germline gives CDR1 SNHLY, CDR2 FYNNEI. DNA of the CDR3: TGTGCCAGCAAAAGGGGGACCTACGAGCAGTACGTC. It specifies CASKRGTYEQYV.

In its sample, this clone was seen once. The CDR3 is CASSLGQGRYGYTF. The CDR3 DNA is TGTGCCAGCAGTTTGGGACAGGGGAGGTATGGCTACACCTTC. The chain links TRBV28 to TRBJ1-2, with 10 bases lining up with TRBD1. Germline V lookup: CDR1 MDHEN, CDR2 SYDVKM. The CDR3 extends over 14 amino acids. With V trimmed by 3 bases and J by 5 bases, 3 bases remained unmatched.

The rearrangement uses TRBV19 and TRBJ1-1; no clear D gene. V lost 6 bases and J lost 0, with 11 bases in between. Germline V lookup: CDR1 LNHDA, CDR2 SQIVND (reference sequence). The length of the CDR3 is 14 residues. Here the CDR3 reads CASSPIAMNTEAFF. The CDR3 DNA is TGTGCCAGTAGCCCGATAGCCATGAACACTGAAGCTTTCTTT.

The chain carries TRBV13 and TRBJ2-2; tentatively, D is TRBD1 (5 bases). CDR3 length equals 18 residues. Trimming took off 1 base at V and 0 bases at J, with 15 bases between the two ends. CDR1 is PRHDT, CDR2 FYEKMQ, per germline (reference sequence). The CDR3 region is CASSLAFRQRSNTGELFF. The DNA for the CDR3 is TGTGCCAGCAGCTTAGCGTTTCGACAGAGATCGAACACCGGGGAGCTGTTTTTT.